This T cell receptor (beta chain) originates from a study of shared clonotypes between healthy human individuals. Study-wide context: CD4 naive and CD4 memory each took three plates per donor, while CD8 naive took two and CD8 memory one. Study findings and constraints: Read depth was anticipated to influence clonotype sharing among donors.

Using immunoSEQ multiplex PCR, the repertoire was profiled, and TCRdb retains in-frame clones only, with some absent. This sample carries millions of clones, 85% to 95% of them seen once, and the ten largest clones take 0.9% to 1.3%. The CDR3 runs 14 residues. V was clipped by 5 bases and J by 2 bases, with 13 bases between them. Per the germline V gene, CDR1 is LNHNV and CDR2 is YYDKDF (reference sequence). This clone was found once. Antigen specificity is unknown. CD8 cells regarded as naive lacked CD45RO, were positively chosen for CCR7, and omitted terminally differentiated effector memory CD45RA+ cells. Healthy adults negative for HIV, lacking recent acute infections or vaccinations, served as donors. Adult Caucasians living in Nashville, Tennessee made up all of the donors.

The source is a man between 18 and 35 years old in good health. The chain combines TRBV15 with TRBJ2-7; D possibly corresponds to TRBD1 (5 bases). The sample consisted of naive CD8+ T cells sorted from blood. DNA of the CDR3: TGTGCCACCAGCGGCGGACACGGAGCCTACGAGCAGTACTTC. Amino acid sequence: CATSGGHGAYEQYF.